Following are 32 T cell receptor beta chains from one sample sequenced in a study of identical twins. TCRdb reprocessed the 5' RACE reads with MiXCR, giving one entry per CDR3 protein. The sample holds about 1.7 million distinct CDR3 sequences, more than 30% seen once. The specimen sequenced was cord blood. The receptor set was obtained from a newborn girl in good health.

The CDR3 region is CASSFYPPDRGSTDTQYF. In nucleotides, the CDR3 is TGTGCCAGCAGTTTTTATCCCCCGGACAGGGGGTCCACAGATACGCAGTATTTT. The V call is TRBV27, the J call TRBJ2-3, with 10 bases identical to TRBD1. The CDR3 contains 18 residues. The junction had 11 bases not matched to a gene; V was cut back by 3 bases and J by 2 bases. Germline V CDR1 and CDR2: MNHEY, SMNVEV (reference sequence).

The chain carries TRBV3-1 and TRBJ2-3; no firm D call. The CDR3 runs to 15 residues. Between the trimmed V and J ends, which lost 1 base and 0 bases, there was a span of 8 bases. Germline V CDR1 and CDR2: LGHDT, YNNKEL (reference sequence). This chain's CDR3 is CASSQGWESTDTQYF. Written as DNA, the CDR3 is TGTGCCAGCAGCCAAGGTTGGGAAAGCACAGATACGCAGTATTTT.

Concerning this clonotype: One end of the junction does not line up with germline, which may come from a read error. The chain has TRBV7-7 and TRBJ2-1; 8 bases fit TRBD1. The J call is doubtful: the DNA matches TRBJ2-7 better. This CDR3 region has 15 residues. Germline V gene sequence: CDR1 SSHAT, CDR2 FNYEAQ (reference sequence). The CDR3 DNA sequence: TGTGCTAGCAGCTCGGGACAGGTCTCCTACAATGAGCAGTACTTC. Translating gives CASSSGQVSYNEQYF.

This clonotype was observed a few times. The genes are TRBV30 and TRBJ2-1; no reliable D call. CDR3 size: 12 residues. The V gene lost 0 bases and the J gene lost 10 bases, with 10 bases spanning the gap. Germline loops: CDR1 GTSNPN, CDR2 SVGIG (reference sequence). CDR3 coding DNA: TGTGCCTGGAGTGTACTCGGGCAGGAGCAGTTCTTC. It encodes CAWSVLGQEQFF.

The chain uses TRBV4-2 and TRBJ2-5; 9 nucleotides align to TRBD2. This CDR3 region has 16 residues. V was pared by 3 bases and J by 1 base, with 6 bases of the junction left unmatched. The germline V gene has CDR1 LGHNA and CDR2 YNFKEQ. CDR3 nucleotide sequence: TGTGCCAGCAGCCAGGCCCCGACTAGCGGCCAAGAGACCCAGTACTTC. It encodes CASSQAPTSGQETQYF.

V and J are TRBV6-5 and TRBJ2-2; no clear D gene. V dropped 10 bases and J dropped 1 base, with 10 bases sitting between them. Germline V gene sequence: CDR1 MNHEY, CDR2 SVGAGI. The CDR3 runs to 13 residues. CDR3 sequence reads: CATRHLNTGELFF. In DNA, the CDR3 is TGTGCCACACGACACCTGAACACCGGGGAGCTGTTTTTT.

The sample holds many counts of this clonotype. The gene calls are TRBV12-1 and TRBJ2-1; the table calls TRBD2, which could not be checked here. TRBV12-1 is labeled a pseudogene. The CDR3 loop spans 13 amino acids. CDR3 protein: CASSLTSGSEQFF. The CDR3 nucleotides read TGTGCCAGCAGCCTGACTAGCGGGAGTGAGCAGTTCTTC.

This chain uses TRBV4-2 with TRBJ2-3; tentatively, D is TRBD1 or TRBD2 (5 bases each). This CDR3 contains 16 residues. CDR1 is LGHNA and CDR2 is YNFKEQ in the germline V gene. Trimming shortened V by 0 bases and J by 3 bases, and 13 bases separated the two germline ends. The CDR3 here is CASSQDPGWGTDTQYF. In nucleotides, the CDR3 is TGTGCCAGCAGCCAAGATCCAGGGTGGGGGACAGATACGCAGTATTTT.

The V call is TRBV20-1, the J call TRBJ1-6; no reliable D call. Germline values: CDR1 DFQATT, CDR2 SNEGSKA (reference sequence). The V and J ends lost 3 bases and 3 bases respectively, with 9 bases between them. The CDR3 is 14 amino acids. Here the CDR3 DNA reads TGCAGTGCTAGTGGGCAGCTCTATAATTCACCCCTCCACTTT. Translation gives CSASGQLYNSPLHF.

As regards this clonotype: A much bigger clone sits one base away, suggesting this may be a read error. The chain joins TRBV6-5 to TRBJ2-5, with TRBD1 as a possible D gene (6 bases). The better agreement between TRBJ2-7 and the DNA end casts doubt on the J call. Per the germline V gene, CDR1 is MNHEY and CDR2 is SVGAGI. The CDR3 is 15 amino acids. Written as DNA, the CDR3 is TGTGCCAGCAGTTATGTGGCAGGGGAGACCTACGAGCAGTACTTC. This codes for CASSYVAGETYEQYF.

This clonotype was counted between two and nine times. The CDR3 DNA reads TGTGCCAGCAGCTTAGTCCAGGCACTAGGGTATGGCTACACCTTC. As protein: CASSLVQALGYGYTF. This rearrangement joins TRBV7-9 to TRBJ1-2; unclear D gene. The CDR3 is made up of 15 amino acids. V was cut by 1 base and J by 5 bases, with 14 bases left in between. From germline, CDR1 is SEHNR and CDR2 FQNEAQ (reference sequence). The full variable domain, in which reference TRBV7-9 and TRBJ1-2 provide the parts outside the CDR3, is DTGVSQNPRHKITKRGQNVTFRCDPISEHNRLYWYRQTLGQGPEFLTYFQNEAQLEKSRLLSDRFSAERPKGSFSTLEIQRTEQGDSAMYLCASSLVQALGYGYTFGSGTRLTVV.

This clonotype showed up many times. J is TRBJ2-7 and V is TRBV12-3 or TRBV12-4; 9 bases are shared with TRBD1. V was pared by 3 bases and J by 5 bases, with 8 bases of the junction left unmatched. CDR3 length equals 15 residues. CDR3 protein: CASSFWGQGIDEQYF. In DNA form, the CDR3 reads TGTGCCAGCAGTTTTTGGGGACAGGGTATCGACGAGCAGTACTTC.

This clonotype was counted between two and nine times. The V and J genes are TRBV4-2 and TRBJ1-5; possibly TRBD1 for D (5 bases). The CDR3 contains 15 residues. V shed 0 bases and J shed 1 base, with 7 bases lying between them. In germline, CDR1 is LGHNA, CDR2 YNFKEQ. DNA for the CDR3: TGTGCCAGCAGCCAAGACCGGACAAGCAATCAGCCCCAGCATTTT. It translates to CASSQDRTSNQPQHF.

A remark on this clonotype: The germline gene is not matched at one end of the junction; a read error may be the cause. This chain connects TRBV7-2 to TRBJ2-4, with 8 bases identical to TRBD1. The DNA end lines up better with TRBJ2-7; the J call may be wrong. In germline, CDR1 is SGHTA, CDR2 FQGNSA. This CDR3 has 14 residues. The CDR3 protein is CVSKATTGGYEQYF. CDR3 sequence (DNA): TGTGTCAGCAAAGCCACTACAGGGGGCTACGAGCAGTACTTC.

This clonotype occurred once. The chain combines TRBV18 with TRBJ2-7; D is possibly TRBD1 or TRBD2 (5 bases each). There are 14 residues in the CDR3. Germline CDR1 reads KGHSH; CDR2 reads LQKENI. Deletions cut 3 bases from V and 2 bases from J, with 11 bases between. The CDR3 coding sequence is TGTGCCAGCTCACCCTTCAGGGACCCCTACGAGCAGTACTTC. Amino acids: CASSPFRDPYEQYF. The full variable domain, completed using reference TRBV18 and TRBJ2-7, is NAGVMQNPRHLVRRRGQEARLRCSPMKGHSHVYWYRQLPEEGLKFMVYLQKENIIDESGMPKERFSAEFPKEGPSILRIQQVVRGDSAAYFCASSPFRDPYEQYFGPGTRLTVT.

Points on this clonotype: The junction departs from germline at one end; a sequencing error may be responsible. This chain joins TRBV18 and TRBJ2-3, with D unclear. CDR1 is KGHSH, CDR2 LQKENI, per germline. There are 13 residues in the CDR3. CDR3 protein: CASAPHARDTQYF. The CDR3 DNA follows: TGTGCCAGCGCACCACACGCCCGTGATACGCAGTATTTT.

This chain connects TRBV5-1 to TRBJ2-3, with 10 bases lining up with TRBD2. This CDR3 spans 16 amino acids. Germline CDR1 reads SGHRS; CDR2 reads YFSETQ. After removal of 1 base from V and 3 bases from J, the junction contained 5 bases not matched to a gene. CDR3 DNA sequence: TGCGCCAGCAGCTTGTTGGTACTAGCGGGGACAGATACGCAGTATTTT. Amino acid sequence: CASSLLVLAGTDTQYF.

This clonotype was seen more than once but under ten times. DNA for the CDR3: TGCGCCAGCAGCTGGGGACAGGGCAACAATGAGCAGTTCTTC. Translation gives CASSWGQGNNEQFF. This chain links TRBV5-1 with TRBJ2-1; 9 positions match TRBD1. CDR1 and CDR2 from the germline V gene are SGHRS and YFSETQ. V gave up 3 bases and J gave up 5 bases; unmatched junction bases: 3. The CDR3 is 14 residues long.

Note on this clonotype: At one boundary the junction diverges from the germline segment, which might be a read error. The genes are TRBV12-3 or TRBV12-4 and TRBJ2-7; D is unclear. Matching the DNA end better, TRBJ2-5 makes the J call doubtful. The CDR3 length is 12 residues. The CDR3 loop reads CACSWKGETQYF. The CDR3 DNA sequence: TGTGCCTGCAGTTGGAAGGGCGAGACCCAGTACTTC.

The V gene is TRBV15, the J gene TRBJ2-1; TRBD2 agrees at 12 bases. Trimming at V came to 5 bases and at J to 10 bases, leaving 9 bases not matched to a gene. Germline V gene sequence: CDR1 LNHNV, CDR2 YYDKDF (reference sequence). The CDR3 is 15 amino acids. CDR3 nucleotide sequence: TGTGCCACCAGCGGACCTAGCGGGAGGGCCGGGGAGCAGTTCTTC. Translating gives CATSGPSGRAGEQFF.

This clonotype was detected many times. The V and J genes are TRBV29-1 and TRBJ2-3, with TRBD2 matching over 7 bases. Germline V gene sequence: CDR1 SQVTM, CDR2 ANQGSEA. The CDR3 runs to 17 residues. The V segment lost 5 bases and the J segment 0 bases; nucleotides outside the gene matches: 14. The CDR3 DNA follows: TGCAGCGTTACTCGTGGACTAGGTGCTTCTAGCACAGATACGCAGTATTTT. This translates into CSVTRGLGASSTDTQYF.

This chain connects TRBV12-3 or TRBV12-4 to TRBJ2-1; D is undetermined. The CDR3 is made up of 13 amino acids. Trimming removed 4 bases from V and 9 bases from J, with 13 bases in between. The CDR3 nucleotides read TGTGCCAGCAGTTCTGGGCCCATGCCTGAGCAGTTCTTC. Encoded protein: CASSSGPMPEQFF.

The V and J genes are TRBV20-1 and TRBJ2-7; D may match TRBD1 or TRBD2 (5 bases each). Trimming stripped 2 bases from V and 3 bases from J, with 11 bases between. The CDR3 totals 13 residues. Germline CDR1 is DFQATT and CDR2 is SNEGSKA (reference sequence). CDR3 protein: CSARSGQVYEQYF. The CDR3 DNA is TGCAGTGCTAGATCGGGGCAGGTCTACGAGCAGTACTTC.

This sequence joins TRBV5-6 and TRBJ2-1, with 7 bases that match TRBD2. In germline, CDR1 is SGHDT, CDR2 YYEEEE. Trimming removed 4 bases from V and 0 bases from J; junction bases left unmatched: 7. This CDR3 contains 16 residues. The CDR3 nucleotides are TGTGCCAGCAGCCACCCTAGCGGTCCCTCCTACAATGAGCAGTTCTTC. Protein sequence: CASSHPSGPSYNEQFF.

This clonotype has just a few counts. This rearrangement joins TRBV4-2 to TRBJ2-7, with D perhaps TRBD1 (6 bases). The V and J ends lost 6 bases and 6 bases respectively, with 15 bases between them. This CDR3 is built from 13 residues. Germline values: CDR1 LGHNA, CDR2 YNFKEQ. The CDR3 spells CASSQFGGVEQYF. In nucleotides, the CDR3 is TGTGCCAGCAGTCAATTTGGGGGCGTCGAGCAGTACTTC.

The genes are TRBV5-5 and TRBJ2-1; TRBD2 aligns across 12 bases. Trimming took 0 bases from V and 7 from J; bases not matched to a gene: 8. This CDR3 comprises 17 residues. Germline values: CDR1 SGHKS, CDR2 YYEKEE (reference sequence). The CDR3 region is CASSLALLAGGWNEQFF. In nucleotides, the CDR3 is TGTGCCAGCAGCTTGGCCCTACTAGCGGGGGGTTGGAATGAGCAGTTCTTC.

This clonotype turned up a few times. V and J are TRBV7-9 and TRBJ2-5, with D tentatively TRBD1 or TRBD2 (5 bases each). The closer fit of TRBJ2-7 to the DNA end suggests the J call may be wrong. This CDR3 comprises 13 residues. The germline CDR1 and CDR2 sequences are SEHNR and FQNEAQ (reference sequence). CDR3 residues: CASTWDPSYEQYF. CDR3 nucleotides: TGTGCCAGCACCTGGGACCCATCTTACGAGCAGTACTTC.

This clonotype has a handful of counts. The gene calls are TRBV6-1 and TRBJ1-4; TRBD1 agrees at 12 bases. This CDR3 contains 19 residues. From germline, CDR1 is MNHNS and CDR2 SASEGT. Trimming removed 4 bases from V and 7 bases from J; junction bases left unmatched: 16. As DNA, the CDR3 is TGTGCCAGCAGTGGATTAACCGGGACAGGGGGCCCGCACGGTGAAAAACTGTTTTTT. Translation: CASSGLTGTGGPHGEKLFF.

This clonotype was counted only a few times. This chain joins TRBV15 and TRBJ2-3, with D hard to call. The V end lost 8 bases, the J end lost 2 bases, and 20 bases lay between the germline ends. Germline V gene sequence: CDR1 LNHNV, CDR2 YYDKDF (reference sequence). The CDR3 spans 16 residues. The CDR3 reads CATADEAPYHTDTQYF. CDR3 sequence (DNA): TGTGCCACCGCAGATGAGGCACCTTATCACACAGATACGCAGTATTTT.

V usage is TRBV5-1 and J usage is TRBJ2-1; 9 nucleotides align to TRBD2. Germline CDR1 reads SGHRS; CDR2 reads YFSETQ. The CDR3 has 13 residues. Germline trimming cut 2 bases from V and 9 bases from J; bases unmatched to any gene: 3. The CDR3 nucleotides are TGCGCCAGCAGCTTCGGCGGGAGGGCTGAGCAGTTCTTC. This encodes CASSFGGRAEQFF.

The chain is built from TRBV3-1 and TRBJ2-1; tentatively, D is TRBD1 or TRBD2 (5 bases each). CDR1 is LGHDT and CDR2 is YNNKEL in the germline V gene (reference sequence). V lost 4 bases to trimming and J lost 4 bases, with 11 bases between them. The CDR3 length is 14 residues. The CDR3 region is CASSRRDGYNEQFF. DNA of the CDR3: TGTGCCAGCAGCCGCCGGGACGGGTACAATGAGCAGTTCTTC.

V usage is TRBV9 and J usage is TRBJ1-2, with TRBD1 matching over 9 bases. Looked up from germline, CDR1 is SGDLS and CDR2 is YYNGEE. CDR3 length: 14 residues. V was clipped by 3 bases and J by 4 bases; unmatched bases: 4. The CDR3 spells CASSGLTGGYGYTF. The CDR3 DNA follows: TGTGCCAGCAGCGGCTTGACAGGGGGCTATGGCTACACCTTC.